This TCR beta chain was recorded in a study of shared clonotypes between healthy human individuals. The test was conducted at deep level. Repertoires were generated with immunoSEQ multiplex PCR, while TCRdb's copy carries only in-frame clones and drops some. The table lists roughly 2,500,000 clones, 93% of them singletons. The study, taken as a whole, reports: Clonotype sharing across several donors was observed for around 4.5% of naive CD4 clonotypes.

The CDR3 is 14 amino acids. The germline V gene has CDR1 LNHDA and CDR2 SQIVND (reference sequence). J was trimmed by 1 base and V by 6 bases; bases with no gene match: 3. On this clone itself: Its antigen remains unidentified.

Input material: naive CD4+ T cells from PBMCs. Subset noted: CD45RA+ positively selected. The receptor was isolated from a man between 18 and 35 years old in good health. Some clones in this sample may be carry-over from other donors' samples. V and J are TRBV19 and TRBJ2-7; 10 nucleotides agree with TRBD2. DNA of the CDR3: TGTGCCAGTAGCCAACTAGCGGGGTCCTACGAGCAGTACTTC. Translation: CASSQLAGSYEQYF. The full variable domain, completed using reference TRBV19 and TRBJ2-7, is DGGITQSPKYLFRKEGQNVTLSCEQNLNHDAMYWYRQDPGQGLRLIYYSQIVNDFQKGDIAEGYSVSREKKESFPLTVTSAQKNPTAFYLCASSQLAGSYEQYFGPGTRLTVT.